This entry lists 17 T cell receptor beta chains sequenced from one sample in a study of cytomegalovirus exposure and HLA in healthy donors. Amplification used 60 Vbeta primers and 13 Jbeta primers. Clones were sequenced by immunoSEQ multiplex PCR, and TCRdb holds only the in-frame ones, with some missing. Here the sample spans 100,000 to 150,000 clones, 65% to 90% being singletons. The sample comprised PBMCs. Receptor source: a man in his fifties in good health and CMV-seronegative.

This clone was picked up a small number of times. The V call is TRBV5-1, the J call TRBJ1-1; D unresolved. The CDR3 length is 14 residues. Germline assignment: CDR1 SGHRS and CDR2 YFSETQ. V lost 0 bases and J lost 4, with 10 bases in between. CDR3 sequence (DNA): TGCGCCAGCAGCTTGGACCGGGCGGGCACTGAAGCTTTCTTT. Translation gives CASSLDRAGTEAFF.

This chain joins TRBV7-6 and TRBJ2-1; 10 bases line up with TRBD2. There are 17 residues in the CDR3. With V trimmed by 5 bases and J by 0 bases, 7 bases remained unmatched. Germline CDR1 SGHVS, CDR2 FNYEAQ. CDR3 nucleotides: TGTGCCAGCAGCCTGAGGACTAGCGGAACCTCCTACAATGAGCAGTTCTTC. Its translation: CASSLRTSGTSYNEQFF. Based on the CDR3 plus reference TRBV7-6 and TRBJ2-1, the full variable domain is GAGVSQSPRYKVTKRGQDVALRCDPISGHVSLYWYRQALGQGPEFLTYFNYEAQQDKSGLPNDRFSAERPEGSISTLTIQRTEQRDSAMYRCASSLRTSGTSYNEQFFGPGTRLTVL.

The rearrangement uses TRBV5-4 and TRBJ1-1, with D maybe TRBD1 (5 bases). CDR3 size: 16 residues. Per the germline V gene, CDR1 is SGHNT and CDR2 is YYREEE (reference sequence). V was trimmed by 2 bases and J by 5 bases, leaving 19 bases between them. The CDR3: CASSLDSINQGTEAFF. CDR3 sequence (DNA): TGTGCCAGCAGCTTAGACAGCATAAACCAAGGGACTGAAGCTTTCTTT.

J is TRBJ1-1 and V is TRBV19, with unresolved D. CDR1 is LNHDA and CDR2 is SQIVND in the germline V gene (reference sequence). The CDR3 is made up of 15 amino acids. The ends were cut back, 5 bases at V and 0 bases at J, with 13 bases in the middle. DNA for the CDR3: TGTGCCAGTAGTGATCTAAATCTTTTGAACACTGAAGCTTTCTTT. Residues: CASSDLNLLNTEAFF. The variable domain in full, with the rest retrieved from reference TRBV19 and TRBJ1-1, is DGGITQSPKYLFRKEGQNVTLSCEQNLNHDAMYWYRQDPGQGLRLIYYSQIVNDFQKGDIAEGYSVSREKKESFPLTVTSAQKNPTAFYLCASSDLNLLNTEAFFGQGTRLTVV.

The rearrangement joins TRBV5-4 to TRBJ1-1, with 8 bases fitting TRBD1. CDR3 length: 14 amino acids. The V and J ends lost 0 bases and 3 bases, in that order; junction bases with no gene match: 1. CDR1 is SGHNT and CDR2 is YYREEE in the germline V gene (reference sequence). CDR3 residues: CASSLGTGYTEAFF. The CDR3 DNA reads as TGTGCCAGCAGCTTGGGGACAGGGTACACTGAAGCTTTCTTT.

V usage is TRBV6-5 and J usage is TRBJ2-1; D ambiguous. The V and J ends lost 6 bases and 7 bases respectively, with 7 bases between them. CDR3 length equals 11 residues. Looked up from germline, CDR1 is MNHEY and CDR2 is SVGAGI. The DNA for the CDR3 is TGTGCCAGCAGCAGTAATAATGAGCAGTTCTTC. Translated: CASSSNNEQFF.

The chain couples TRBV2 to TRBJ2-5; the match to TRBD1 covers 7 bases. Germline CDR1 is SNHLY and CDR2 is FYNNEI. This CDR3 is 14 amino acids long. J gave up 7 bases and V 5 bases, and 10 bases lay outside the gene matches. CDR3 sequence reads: CASSTGQLKRTQYF. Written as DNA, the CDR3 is TGTGCCAGCAGTACGGGACAGCTCAAGAGGACCCAGTACTTC. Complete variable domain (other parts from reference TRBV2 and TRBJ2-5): EPEVTQTPSHQVTQMGQEVILRCVPISNHLYFYWYRQILGQKVEFLVSFYNNEISEKSEIFDDQFSVERPDGSNFTLKIRSTKLEDSAMYFCASSTGQLKRTQYFGPGTRLLVL.

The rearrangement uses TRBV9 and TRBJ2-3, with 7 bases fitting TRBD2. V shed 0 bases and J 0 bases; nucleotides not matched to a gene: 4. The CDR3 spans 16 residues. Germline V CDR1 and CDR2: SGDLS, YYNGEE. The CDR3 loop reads CASSVAPAGSTDTQYF. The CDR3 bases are TGTGCCAGCAGCGTAGCGCCAGCGGGGAGCACAGATACGCAGTATTTT. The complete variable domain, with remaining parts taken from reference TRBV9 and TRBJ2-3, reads DSGVTQTPKHLITATGQRVTLRCSPRSGDLSVYWYQQSLDQGLQFLIQYYNGEERAKGNILERFSAQQFPDLHSELNLSSLELGDSALYFCASSVAPAGSTDTQYFGPGTRLTVL.

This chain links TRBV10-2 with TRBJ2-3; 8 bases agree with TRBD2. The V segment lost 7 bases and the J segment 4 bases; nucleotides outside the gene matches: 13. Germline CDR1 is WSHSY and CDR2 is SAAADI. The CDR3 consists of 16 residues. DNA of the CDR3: TGCGCCAGCACGGACCTGGTCTTAGCGGGATCAGATACGCAGTATTTT. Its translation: CASTDLVLAGSDTQYF.

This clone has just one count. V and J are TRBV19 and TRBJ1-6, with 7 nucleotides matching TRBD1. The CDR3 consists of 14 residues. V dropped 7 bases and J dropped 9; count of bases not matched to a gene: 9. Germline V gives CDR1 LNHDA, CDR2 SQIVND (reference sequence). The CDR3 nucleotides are TGTGCCAGTATAAGTCGACAGGGAGGTTCACCCCTCCACTTT. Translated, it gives CASISRQGGSPLHF. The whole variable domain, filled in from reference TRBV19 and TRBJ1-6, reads DGGITQSPKYLFRKEGQNVTLSCEQNLNHDAMYWYRQDPGQGLRLIYYSQIVNDFQKGDIAEGYSVSREKKESFPLTVTSAQKNPTAFYLCASISRQGGSPLHFGNGTRLTVT.

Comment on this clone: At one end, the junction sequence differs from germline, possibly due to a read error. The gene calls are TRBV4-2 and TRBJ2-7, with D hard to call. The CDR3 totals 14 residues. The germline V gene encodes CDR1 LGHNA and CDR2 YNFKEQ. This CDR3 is CASSQAPLIYERYF. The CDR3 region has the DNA TGTGCCAGCAGCCAAGCCCCACTTATTTACGAGCGGTACTTC.

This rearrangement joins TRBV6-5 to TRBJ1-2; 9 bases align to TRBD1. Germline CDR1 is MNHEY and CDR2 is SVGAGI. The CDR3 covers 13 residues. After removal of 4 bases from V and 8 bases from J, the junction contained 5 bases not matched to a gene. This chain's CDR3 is CASSSGTGRGYTF. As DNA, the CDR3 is TGTGCCAGCAGTTCGGGGACAGGGCGAGGCTACACCTTC.

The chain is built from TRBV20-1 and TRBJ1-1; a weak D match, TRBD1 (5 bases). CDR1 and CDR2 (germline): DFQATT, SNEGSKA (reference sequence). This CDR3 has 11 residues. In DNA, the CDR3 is TGCGAAGGCCGGGGGGACACTGAAGCTTTCTTT. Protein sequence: CEGRGDTEAFF.

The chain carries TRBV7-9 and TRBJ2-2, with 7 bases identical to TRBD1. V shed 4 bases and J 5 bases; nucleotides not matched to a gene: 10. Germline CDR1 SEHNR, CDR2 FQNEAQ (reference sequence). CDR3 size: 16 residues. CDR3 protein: CASSSIDRADTGELFF. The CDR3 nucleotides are TGTGCCAGCAGCTCAATAGACAGGGCGGATACCGGGGAGCTGTTTTTT.

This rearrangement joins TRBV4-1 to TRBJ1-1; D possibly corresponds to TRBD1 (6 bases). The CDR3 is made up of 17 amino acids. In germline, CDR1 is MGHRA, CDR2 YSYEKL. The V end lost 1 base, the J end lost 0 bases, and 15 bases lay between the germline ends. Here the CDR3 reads CASSQVGTGTLNTEAFF. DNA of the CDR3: TGCGCCAGCAGCCAAGTGGGGACCGGGACACTGAACACTGAAGCTTTCTTT.

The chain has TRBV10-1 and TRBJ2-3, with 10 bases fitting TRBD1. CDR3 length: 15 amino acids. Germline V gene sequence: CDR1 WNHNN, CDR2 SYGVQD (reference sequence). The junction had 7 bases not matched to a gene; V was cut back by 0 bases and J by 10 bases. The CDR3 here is CASSESGTGDRAQYF. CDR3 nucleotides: TGCGCCAGCAGTGAGTCAGGGACAGGGGACCGGGCGCAGTATTTT.

This chain's CDR3 is CASSLRQGYNSPLHF. The CDR3 nucleotides are TGTGCCAGCAGTTTACGACAGGGCTATAATTCACCCCTCCACTTT. The rearrangement joins TRBV6-5 to TRBJ1-6; 7 bases are a match to TRBD1. The CDR3 totals 15 residues. Losses at the gene ends were 4 bases for V and 3 bases for J; bases not matched to a gene: 3. Per germline, CDR1 MNHEY and CDR2 SVGAGI.